This TCR beta chain originates from a study of T cell responses to AZD1222 COVID-19 vaccine. Repertoires were generated with immunoSEQ multiplex PCR, while TCRdb's copy carries only in-frame clones and drops some. The sample holds approximately 150,000 clones, roughly 90% seen once. The germline V and J ends were trimmed by 6 bases and 3 bases, with 5 bases remaining between them. Germline CDR1 is MDHEN and CDR2 is SYDVKM. This CDR3 region has 11 residues. A remark on this clone: Its target is not known.

Whole-study results and caveats: Nearly half of the spike-specific TCRs reportedly recognize variant regions that carry no mutations.

The rearrangement uses TRBV28 and TRBJ1-1; D is unresolved. This specimen consisted of peripheral blood, obtained 28 days after the second AZD1222 dose. The receptor comes from an adult who received the AZD1222 COVID-19 vaccine. CDR3 bases: TGTGCCAGCAGGAAAGACACTGAAGCTTTCTTT. This sequence encodes CASRKDTEAFF. Complete variable domain (other parts from reference TRBV28 and TRBJ1-1): DVKVTQSSRYLVKRTGEKVFLECVQDMDHENMFWYRQDPGLGLRLIYFSYDVKMKEKGDIPEGYSVSREKKERFSLILESASTNQTSMYLCASRKDTEAFFGQGTRLTVV.